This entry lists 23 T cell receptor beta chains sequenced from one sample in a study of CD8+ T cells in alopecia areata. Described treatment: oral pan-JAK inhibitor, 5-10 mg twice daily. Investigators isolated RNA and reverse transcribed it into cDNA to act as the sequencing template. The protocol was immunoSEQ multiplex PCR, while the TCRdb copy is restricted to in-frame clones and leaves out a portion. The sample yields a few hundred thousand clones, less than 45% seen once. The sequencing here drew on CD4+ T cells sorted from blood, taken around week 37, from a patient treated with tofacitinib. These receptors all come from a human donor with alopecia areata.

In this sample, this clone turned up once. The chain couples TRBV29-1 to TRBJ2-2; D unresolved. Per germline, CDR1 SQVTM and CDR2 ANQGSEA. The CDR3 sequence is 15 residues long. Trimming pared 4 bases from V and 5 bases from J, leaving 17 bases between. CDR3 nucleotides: TGCAGCGTTGGCCTTTTGGCGGCGAGGACCGGGGAGCTGTTTTTT. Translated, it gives CSVGLLAARTGELFF.

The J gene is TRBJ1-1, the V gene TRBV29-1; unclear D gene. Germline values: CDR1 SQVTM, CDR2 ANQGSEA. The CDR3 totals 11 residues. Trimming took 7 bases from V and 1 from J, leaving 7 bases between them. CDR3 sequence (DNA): TGCAGCGGGATGAAGAACACTGAAGCTTTCTTT. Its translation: CSGMKNTEAFF.

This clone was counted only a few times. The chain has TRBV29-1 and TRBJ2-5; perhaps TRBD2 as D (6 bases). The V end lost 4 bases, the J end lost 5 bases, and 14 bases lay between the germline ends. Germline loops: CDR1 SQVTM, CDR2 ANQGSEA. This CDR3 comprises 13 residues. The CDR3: CSVVEGMRETQYF. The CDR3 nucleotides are TGCAGCGTTGTGGAGGGGATGAGGGAGACCCAGTACTTC. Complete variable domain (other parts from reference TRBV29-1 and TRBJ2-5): SAVISQKPSRDICQRGTSLTIQCQVDSQVTMMFWYRQQPGQSLTLIATANQGSEATYESGFVIDKFPISRPNLTFSTLTVSNMSPEDSSIYLCSVVEGMRETQYFGPGTRLLVL.

In DNA, the CDR3 is TGTGCCAGCAGCCAAGAGAGATTCTATGGCTACACCTTC. It yields the protein CASSQERFYGYTF. The genes are TRBV14 and TRBJ1-2; no firm D call. The CDR3 has 13 residues. V lost 0 bases and J lost 4, with 6 bases in between. Germline assignment: CDR1 SGHDN and CDR2 FVKESK. The complete variable domain, with remaining parts taken from reference TRBV14 and TRBJ1-2, reads EAGVTQFPSHSVIEKGQTVTLRCDPISGHDNLYWYRRVMGKEIKFLLHFVKESKQDESGMPNNRFLAERTGGTYSTLKVQPAELEDSGVYFCASSQERFYGYTFGSGTRLTVV.

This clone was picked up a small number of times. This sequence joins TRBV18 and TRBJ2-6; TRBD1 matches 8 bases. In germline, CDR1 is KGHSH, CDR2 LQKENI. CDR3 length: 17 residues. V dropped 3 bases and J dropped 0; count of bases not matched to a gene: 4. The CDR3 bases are TGTGCCAGCTCACCCCGACAGGGGAACTCTGGGGCCAACGTCCTGACTTTC. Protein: CASSPRQGNSGANVLTF.

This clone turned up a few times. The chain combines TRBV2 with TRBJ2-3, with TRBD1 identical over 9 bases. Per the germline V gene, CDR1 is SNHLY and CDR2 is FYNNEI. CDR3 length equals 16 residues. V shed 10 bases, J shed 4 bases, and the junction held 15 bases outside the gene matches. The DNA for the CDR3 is TGTGCCACGCCCCCCCGGGGGACAGGGAATGCAGATACGCAGTATTTT. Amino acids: CATPPRGTGNADTQYF.

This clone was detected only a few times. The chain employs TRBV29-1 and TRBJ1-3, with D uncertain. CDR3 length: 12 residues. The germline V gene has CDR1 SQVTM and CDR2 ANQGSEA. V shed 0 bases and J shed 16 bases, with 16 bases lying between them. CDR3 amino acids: CSVEDQRAVRYF. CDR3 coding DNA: TGCAGCGTTGAAGATCAACGGGCAGTTAGGTATTTT. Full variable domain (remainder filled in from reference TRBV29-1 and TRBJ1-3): SAVISQKPSRDICQRGTSLTIQCQVDSQVTMMFWYRQQPGQSLTLIATANQGSEATYESGFVIDKFPISRPNLTFSTLTVSNMSPEDSSIYLCSVEDQRAVRYFGEGSWLTVV.

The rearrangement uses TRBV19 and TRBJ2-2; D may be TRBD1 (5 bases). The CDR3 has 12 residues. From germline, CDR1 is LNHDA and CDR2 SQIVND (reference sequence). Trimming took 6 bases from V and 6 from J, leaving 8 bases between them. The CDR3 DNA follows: TGTGCCAGTAGCCCCAGGGCCGGGGAGCTGTTTTTT. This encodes CASSPRAGELFF.

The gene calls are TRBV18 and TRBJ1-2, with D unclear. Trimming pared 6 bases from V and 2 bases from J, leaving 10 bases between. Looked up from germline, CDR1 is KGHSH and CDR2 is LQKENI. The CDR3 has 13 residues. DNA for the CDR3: TGTGCCAGCTCGCCCGAAAGGAACTATGGCTACACCTTC. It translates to CASSPERNYGYTF.

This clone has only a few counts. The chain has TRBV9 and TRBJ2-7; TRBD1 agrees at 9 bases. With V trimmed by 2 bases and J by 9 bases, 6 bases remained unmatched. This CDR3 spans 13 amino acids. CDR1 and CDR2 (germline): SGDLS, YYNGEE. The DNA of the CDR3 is TGTGCCAGCAGCGTCCGGGACAGGGATGGGCAGTACTTC. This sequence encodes CASSVRDRDGQYF.

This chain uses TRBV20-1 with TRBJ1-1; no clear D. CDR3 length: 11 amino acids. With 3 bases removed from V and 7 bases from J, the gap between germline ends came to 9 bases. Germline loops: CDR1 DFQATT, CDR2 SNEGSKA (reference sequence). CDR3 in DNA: TGCAGTGCTAGTATGACGGATGAAGCTTTCTTT. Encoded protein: CSASMTDEAFF.

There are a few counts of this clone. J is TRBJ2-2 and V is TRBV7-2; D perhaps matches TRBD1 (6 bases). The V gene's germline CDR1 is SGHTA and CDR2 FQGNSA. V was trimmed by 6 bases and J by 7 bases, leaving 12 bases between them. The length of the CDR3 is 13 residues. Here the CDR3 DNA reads TGTGCCAGCAGTCTACAGGGAATCGGGGAGCTGTTTTTT. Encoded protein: CASSLQGIGELFF.

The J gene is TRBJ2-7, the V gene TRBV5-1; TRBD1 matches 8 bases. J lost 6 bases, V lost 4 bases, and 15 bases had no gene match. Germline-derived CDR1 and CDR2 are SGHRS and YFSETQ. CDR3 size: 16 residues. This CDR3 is CASSGKTGTGSREQYF. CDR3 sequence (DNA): TGCGCCAGCAGCGGAAAAACCGGGACAGGATCCCGCGAGCAGTACTTC.

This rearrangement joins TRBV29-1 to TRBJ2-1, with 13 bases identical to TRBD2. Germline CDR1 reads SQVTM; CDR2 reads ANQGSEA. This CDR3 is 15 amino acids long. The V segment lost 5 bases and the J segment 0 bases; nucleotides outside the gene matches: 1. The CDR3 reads CSVRTSGSSYNEQFF. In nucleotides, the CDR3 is TGCAGCGTTCGGACTAGCGGGAGCTCCTACAATGAGCAGTTCTTC.

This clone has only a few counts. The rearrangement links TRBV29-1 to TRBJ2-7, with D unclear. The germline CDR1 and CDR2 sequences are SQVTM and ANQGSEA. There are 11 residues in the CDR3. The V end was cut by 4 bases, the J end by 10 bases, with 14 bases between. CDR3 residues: CSVANLGLQYF. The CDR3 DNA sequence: TGCAGCGTTGCGAATCTAGGTTTACAGTACTTC.

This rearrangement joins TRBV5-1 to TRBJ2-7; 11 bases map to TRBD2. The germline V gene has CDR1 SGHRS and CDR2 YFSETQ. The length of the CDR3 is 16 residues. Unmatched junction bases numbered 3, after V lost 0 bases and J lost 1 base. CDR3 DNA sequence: TGCGCCAGCAGCTTGGAGGGACTAGCGGTATCCTACGAGCAGTACTTC. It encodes CASSLEGLAVSYEQYF.

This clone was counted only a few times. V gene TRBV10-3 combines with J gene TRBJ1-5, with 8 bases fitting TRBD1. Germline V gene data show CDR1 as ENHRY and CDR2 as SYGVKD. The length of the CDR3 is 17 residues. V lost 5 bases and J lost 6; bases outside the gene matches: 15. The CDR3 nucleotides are TGTGCCATCAGTCCTACCCCCGAAATAACAGGGGGTCAGCCCCAGCATTTT. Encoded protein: CAISPTPEITGGQPQHF.

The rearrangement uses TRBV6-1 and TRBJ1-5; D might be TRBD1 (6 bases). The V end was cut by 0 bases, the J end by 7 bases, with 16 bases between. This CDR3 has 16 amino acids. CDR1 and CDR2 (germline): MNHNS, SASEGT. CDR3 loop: CASSEAQRGRGQPQHF. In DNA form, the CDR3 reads TGTGCCAGCAGTGAAGCGCAACGGGGGCGAGGACAGCCCCAGCATTTT.

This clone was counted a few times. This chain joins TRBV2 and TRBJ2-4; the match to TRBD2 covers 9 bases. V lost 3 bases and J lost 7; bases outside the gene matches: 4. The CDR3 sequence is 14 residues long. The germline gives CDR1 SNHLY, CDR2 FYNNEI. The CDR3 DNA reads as TGTGCCAGCAGTGAGGGACTAGCCTTTAACATTCAGTACTTC. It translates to CASSEGLAFNIQYF.

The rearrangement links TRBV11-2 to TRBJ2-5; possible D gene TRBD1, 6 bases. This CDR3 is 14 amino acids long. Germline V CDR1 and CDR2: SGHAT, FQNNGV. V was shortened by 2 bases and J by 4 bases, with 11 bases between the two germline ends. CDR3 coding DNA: TGTGCCAGCAGCTTATGGGAAGGGGGAGAGACCCAGTACTTC. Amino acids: CASSLWEGGETQYF.

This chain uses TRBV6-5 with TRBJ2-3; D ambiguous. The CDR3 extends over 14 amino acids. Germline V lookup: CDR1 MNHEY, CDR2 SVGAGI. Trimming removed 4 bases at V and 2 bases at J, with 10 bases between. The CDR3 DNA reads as TGTGCCAGCAGTTCGCGGAAAAACACAGATACGCAGTATTTT. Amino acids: CASSSRKNTDTQYF.

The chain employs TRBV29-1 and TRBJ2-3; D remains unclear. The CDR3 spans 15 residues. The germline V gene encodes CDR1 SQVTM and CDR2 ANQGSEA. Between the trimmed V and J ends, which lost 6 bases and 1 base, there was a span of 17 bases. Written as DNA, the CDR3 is TGCAGCGTAGATAGTGACCTGGGCGGCACAGATACGCAGTATTTT. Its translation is CSVDSDLGGTDTQYF.

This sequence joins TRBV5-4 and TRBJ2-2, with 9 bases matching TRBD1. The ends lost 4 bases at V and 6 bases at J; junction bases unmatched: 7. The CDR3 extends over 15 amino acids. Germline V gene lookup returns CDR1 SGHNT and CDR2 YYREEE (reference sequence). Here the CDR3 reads CASSTGTGLAGELFF. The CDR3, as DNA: TGTGCCAGCAGCACAGGGACAGGGTTGGCCGGGGAGCTGTTTTTT.